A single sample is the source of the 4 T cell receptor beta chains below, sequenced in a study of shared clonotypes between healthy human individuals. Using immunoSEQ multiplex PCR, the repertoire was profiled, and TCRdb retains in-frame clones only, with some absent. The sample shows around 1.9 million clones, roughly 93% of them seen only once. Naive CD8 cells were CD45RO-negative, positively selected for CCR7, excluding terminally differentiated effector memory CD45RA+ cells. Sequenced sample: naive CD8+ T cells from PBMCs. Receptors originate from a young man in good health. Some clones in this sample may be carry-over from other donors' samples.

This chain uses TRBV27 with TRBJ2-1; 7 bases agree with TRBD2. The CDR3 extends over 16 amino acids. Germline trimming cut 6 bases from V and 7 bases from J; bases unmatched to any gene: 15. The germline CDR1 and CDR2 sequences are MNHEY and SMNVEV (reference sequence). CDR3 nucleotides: TGTGCCAGCAGGCAAAGTTTGGCGGGAGAGGCTAATGAGCAGTTCTTC. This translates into CASRQSLAGEANEQFF.

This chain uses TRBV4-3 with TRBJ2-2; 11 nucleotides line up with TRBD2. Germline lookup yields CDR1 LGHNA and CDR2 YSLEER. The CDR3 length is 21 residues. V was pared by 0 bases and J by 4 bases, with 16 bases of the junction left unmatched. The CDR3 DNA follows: TGCGCCAGCAGCCAAGATCGGCTAGCGGGAGGATTGTCAGGAATCACCGGGGAGCTGTTTTTT. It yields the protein CASSQDRLAGGLSGITGELFF.

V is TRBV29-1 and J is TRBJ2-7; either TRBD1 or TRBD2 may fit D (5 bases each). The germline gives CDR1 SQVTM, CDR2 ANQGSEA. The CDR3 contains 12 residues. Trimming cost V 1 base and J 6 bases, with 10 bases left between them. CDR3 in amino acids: CSVEGGAGEQYF. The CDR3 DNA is TGCAGCGTTGAAGGAGGGGCCGGCGAGCAGTACTTC.

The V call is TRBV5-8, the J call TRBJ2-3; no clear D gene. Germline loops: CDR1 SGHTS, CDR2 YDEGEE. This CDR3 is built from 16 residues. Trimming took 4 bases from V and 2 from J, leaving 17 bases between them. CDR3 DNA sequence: TGTGCCAGCAGCCCCCCCGATTGGGTCCTCACAGATACGCAGTATTTT. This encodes CASSPPDWVLTDTQYF.